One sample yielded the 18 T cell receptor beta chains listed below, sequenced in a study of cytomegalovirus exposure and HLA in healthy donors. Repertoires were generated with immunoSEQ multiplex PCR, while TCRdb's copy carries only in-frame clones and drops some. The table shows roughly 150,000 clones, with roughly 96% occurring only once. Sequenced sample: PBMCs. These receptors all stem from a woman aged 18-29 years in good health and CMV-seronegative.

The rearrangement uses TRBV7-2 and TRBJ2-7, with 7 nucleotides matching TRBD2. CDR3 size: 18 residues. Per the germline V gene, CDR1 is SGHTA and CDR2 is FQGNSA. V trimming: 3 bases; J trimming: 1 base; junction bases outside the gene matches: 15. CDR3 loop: CASSLRGTTGGFSYEQYF. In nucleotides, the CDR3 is TGTGCCAGCAGCTTGAGGGGTACCACGGGAGGCTTTTCCTACGAGCAGTACTTC.

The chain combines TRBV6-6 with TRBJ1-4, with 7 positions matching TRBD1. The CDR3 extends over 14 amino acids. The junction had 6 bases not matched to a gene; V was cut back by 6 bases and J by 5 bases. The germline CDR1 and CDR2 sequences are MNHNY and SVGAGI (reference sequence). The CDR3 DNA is TGTGCCAGCAGAGAGGGACAGACAAATGAAAAACTGTTTTTT. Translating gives CASREGQTNEKLFF.

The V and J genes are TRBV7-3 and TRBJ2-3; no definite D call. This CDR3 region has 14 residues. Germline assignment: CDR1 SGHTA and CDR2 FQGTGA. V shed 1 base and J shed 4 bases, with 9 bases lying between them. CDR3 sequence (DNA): TGTGCCAGCAGCTTAAAGGCGGTCTCAGATACGCAGTATTTT. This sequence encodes CASSLKAVSDTQYF.

This CDR3 reads CASSESLTYEQYF. The CDR3, as DNA: TGTGCCAGCAGCGAGTCCTTAACCTACGAGCAGTACTTC. The V and J genes are TRBV4-2 and TRBJ2-7; D gene unclear. Germline V gene sequence: CDR1 LGHNA, CDR2 YNFKEQ. The CDR3 is 13 amino acids. V lost 5 bases and J lost 2, with 10 bases in between.

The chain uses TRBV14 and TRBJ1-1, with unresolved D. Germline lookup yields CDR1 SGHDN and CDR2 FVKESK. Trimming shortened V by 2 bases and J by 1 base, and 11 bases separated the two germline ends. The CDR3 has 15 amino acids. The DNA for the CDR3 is TGTGCCAGCAGCCAAAGCGGACGGAAGAACACTGAAGCTTTCTTT. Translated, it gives CASSQSGRKNTEAFF. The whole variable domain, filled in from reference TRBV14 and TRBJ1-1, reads EAGVTQFPSHSVIEKGQTVTLRCDPISGHDNLYWYRRVMGKEIKFLLHFVKESKQDESGMPNNRFLAERTGGTYSTLKVQPAELEDSGVYFCASSQSGRKNTEAFFGQGTRLTVV.

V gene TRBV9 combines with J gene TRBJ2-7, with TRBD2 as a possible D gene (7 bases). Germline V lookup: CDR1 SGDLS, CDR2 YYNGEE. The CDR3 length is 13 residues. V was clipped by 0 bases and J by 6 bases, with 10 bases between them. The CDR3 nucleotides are TGTGCCAGCAGCGTAGGAGGGGGGGGCGAGCAGTACTTC. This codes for CASSVGGGGEQYF. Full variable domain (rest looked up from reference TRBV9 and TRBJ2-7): DSGVTQTPKHLITATGQRVTLRCSPRSGDLSVYWYQQSLDQGLQFLIQYYNGEERAKGNILERFSAQQFPDLHSELNLSSLELGDSALYFCASSVGGGGEQYFGPGTRLTVT.

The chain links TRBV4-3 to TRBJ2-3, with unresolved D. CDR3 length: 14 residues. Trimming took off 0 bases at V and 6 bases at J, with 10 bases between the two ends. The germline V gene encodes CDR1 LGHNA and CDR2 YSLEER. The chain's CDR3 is CASSQDPTGDTQYF. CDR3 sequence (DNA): TGCGCCAGCAGCCAAGACCCGACCGGGGATACGCAGTATTTT.

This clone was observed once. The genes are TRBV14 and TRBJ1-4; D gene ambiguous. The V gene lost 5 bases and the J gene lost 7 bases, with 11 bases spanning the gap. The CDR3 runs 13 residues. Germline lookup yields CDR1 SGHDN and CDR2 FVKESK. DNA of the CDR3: TGTGCCAGCAGCAGGATGGCGGTTGAAAAACTGTTTTTT. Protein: CASSRMAVEKLFF.

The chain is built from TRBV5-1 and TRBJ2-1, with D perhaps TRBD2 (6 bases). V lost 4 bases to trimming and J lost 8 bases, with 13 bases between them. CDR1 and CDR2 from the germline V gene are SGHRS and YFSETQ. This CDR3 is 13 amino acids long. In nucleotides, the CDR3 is TGCGCCAGCAGCCCAGTCGGGGGTGATGAGCAGTTCTTC. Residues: CASSPVGGDEQFF.

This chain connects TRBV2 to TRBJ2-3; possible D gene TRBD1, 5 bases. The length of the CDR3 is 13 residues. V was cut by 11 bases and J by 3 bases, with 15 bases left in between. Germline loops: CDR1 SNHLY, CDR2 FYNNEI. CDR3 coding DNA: TGTGCCTTTCAAGGGGTCGGGACAGATACGCAGTATTTT. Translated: CAFQGVGTDTQYF.

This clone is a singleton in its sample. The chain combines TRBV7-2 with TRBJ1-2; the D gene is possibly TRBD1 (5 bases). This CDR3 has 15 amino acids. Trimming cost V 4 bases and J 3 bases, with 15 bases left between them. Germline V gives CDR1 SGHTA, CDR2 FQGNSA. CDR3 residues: CASSSPGGADYGYTF. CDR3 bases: TGTGCCAGCAGCTCACCTGGAGGGGCGGACTATGGCTACACCTTC. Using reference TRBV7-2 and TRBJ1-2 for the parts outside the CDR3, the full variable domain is GAGVSQSPSNKVTEKGKDVELRCDPISGHTALYWYRQSLGQGLEFLIYFQGNSAPDKSGLPSDRFSAERTGGSVSTLTIQRTQQEDSAVYLCASSSPGGADYGYTFGSGTRLTVV.

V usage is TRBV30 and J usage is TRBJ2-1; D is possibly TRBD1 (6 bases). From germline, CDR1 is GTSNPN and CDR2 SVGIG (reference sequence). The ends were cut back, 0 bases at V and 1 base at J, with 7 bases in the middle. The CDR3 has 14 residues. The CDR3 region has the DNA TGTGCCTGGAGTGTGGGGGCTTCCTACAATGAGCAGTTCTTC. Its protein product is CAWSVGASYNEQFF.

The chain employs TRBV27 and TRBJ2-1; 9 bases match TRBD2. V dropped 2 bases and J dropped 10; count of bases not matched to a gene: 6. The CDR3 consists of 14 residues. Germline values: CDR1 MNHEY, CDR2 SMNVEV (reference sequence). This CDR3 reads CASSLQAGGSEQFF. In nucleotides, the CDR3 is TGTGCCAGCAGTTTACAAGCGGGGGGTTCGGAGCAGTTCTTC.

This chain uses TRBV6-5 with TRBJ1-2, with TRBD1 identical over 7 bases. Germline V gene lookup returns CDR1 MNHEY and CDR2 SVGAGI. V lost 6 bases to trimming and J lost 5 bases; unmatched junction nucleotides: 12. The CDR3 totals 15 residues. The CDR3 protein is CASSYRSGGGYGYTF. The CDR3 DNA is TGTGCCAGCAGCTATCGCTCAGGGGGTGGGTATGGCTACACCTTC.

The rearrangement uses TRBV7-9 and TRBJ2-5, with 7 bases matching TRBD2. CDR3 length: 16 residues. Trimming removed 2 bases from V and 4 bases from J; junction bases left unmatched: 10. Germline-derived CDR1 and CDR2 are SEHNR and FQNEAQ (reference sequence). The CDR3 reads CASSLRVGGFTETQYF. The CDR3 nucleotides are TGTGCCAGCAGCTTAAGAGTGGGGGGGTTTACAGAGACCCAGTACTTC.

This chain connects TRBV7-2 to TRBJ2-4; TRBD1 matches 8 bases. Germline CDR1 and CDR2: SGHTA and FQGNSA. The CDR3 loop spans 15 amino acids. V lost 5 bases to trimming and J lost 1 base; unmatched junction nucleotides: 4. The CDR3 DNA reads TGTGCCAGCAGCGGGGACAGGCTGGCCAAAAACATTCAGTACTTC. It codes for CASSGDRLAKNIQYF.

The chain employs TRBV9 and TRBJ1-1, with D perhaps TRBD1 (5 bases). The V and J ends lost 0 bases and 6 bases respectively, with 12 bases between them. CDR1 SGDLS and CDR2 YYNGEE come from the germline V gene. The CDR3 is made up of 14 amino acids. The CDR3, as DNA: TGTGCCAGCAGCGTAGAAAGCCAGGGCCCTGAAGCTTTCTTT. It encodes CASSVESQGPEAFF.

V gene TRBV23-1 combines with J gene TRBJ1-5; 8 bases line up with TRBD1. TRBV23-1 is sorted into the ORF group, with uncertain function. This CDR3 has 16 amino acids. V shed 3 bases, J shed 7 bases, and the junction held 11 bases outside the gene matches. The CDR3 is CASSHPADRGEQPQHF. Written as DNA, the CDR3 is TGCGCCAGCAGTCATCCCGCTGACAGGGGAGAACAGCCCCAGCATTTT.